These 3 T cell receptor beta chains came from one sample sequenced in a study of T cell responses to AZD1222 COVID-19 vaccine. Measured with immunoSEQ multiplex PCR; TCRdb has only the in-frame clones, and not every one. This sample has 110,000 to 150,000 clones, with approximately 86% found just once. Specimen: peripheral blood, collected on day 0 of AZD1222 vaccination. These receptors came from an adult in good health.

The chain employs TRBV11-3 and TRBJ1-3; the D is unclear. Deletions cut 8 bases from V and 0 bases from J, with 11 bases between. The CDR3 length is 14 residues. In germline, CDR1 is SGHNT, CDR2 YENEEA. CDR3 nucleotide sequence: TGTGCCAGCCCCCGAAGTTCCTCTGGAAACACCATATATTTT. Encoded protein: CASPRSSSGNTIYF.

The chain uses TRBV24-1 and TRBJ1-1, with D perhaps matching TRBD1 (5 bases). In germline, CDR1 is KGHDR, CDR2 SFDVKD. CDR3 length equals 14 residues. Trimming stripped 9 bases from V and 2 bases from J, with 15 bases between. The CDR3 DNA is TGTGCCACCCGCGACAGCTATGTAAACACTGAAGCTTTCTTT. Protein sequence: CATRDSYVNTEAFF.

The chain employs TRBV5-5 and TRBJ2-4; a possible D gene is TRBD1 (6 bases). The ends were cut back, 4 bases at V and 8 bases at J, with 10 bases in the middle. The CDR3 sequence is 12 residues long. Germline values: CDR1 SGHKS, CDR2 YYEKEE (reference sequence). Here the CDR3 DNA reads TGTGCCAGCAGCCCACGACAGGACATTCAGTACTTC. Residues: CASSPRQDIQYF.